One sample yielded the 27 T cell receptor beta chains listed below, sequenced in a study of regulatory T cells in long-lasting Graves disease (TCRdb year 2021). Library construction relied on multiplex PCR. Data came from an Illumina HiSeq 4000. To build TCR beta libraries, CDR3 regions were amplified by Arm-PCR using iRepertoire HTBI primers. TCRdb reanalyzed the raw reads on its own, using fastp at Q25 for trimming and MiXCR for clone calling, and kept in-frame beta chains. Duplicate CDR3 protein sequences are folded into a single record with the most common DNA and genes. Here the sample has 350,000 to 500,000 distinct CDR3 sequences; around 15% occur a single time. More than 15% of the sample is in the top ten clones. The sample's time point label, decoded: newly diagnosed GD, antithyroid drugs for less than 3 months. For both TCR sequencing and RNA sequencing, RNA was extracted from PBMCs in TRIzol.

This sample also belongs to another study, concerning T cells in Graves' hyperthyroidism and ophthalmopathy.

The input for sequencing was peripheral blood mononuclear cells (PBMCs), taken at new diagnosis, from a patient treated with antithyroid drugs. These receptor sequences come from a woman aged 45-59 years with Graves disease. Donor details come from another sample of the same person, matched by shared clones.

This clonotype was counted a few times. The chain uses TRBV5-4 and TRBJ2-7; either TRBD1 or TRBD2 may supply D (5 bases each). CDR1 and CDR2 from the germline V gene are SGHNT and YYREEE (reference sequence). The V end was cut by 5 bases, the J end by 6 bases, with 15 bases between. This CDR3 contains 13 residues. CDR3 region: CASSTPRDGEQYF. The CDR3 DNA reads TGTGCCAGCAGTACCCCAAGGGACGGCGAGCAGTACTTC.

This clonotype has only one observation. V usage is TRBV18 and J usage is TRBJ2-2, with D possibly TRBD2 on 6 matching bases. V was shortened by 2 bases and J by 1 base, with 20 bases between the two germline ends. The CDR3 length is 19 residues. Germline V CDR1 and CDR2: KGHSH, LQKENI. This chain's CDR3 is CASSPRPVATGGNTGELFF. DNA for the CDR3: TGTGCCAGCTCACCAAGACCCGTAGCAACCGGGGGGAACACCGGGGAGCTGTTTTTT.

This clonotype occurred many times. This chain uses TRBV28 with TRBJ2-3, with TRBD2 identical over 7 bases. Germline values: CDR1 MDHEN, CDR2 SYDVKM. The CDR3 totals 15 residues. V gave up 2 bases and J gave up 5 bases; unmatched junction bases: 7. The CDR3 here is CASSLLAGVGDTQYF. The CDR3 DNA reads as TGTGCCAGCAGTTTACTCGCGGGAGTAGGAGATACGCAGTATTTT.

This clonotype was recorded at least ten times. The genes are TRBV19 and TRBJ2-1, with D perhaps matching TRBD2 (5 bases). Germline CDR1 is LNHDA and CDR2 is SQIVND (reference sequence). The CDR3 has 12 residues. Between the trimmed V and J ends, which lost 0 bases and 12 bases, there was a span of 9 bases. The CDR3 loop is CASSIERVGQFF. The CDR3 DNA sequence: TGTGCCAGTAGTATAGAGAGGGTCGGGCAGTTCTTC.

This chain connects TRBV9 to TRBJ2-3; 14 bases are shared with TRBD2. CDR3 length equals 16 residues. Germline V gene sequence: CDR1 SGDLS, CDR2 YYNGEE. The V and J ends lost 3 bases and 2 bases, in that order; junction bases with no gene match: 2. The CDR3 nucleotides read TGTGCCAGCAGCGGGGGACTAGCGGGAGCCACAGATACGCAGTATTTT. This gives the protein CASSGGLAGATDTQYF.

Ten or more counts support this clonotype. The chain employs TRBV18 and TRBJ1-1; D possibly corresponds to TRBD1 (5 bases). Germline V gives CDR1 KGHSH, CDR2 LQKENI. This CDR3 region has 15 residues. The V gene lost 3 bases and the J gene lost 1 base, with 12 bases spanning the gap. The CDR3 loop is CASSPTDGPNTEAFF. The CDR3 DNA reads TGTGCCAGCTCACCGACAGACGGACCGAACACTGAAGCTTTCTTT.

This clonotype was seen ten or more times. J is TRBJ1-4 and V is TRBV18; no clear D gene. Germline V CDR1 and CDR2: KGHSH, LQKENI. Trimming took off 3 bases at V and 5 bases at J, with 10 bases between the two ends. This CDR3 is 14 amino acids long. The DNA of the CDR3 is TGTGCCAGCTCACCCCCTAGGGTGAATGAAAAACTGTTTTTT. It specifies CASSPPRVNEKLFF.

This clonotype was seen many times. The rearrangement uses TRBV6-9 and TRBJ2-7; no reliable D call. Germline V lookup: CDR1 MNHGY, CDR2 SVAAGI. This CDR3 contains 14 residues. V dropped 4 bases and J dropped 3 bases, with 13 bases sitting between them. CDR3 bases: TGTGCCAGCAGTTTTTTCCTGGTGGGCTACGAGCAGTACTTC. This sequence encodes CASSFFLVGYEQYF.

A note on this clonotype: This is likely an artifact of a read error, given a far larger clone one base away. The gene calls are TRBV2 and TRBJ2-7; 10 nucleotides line up with TRBD2. V dropped 3 bases and J dropped 7; count of bases not matched to a gene: 12. Per germline, CDR1 SNHLY and CDR2 FYNNEI. This CDR3 region has 16 residues. The CDR3, as DNA: TGTGCCAGCAGTGAGGCTAGCGGGAGTCTGGACAATGAGCAGTACTTC. This sequence encodes CASSEASGSLDNEQYF.

At least ten counts were recorded for this clonotype. The chain couples TRBV18 to TRBJ1-1; D gene ambiguous. CDR1 is KGHSH, CDR2 LQKENI, per germline. The CDR3 totals 15 residues. Trimming stripped 2 bases from V and 0 bases from J, with 10 bases between. The CDR3 region is CASSPTSAVNTEAFF. The CDR3 DNA reads as TGTGCCAGCTCACCAACCTCAGCAGTGAACACTGAAGCTTTCTTT.

The sample holds many counts of this clonotype. The rearrangement joins TRBV7-8 to TRBJ2-7; 8 nucleotides agree with TRBD1. The junction had 6 bases not matched to a gene; V was cut back by 1 base and J by 4 bases. Germline V gene data show CDR1 as SGHVS and CDR2 as FQNEAQ. The CDR3 covers 15 residues. CDR3 protein: CASSLVADRVYEQYF. CDR3 sequence (DNA): TGTGCCAGCAGCTTAGTAGCGGACAGGGTATACGAGCAGTACTTC.

The table lists this clonotype with many counts. The chain employs TRBV27 and TRBJ2-1, with TRBD2 matching 12 bases. V dropped 5 bases and J dropped 7; count of bases not matched to a gene: 9. CDR1 and CDR2 from the germline V gene are MNHEY and SMNVEV (reference sequence). This CDR3 has 16 amino acids. The CDR3 is CASSTILAGGGNEQFF. In DNA, the CDR3 is TGTGCCAGCAGTACCATACTAGCGGGAGGAGGGAATGAGCAGTTCTTC.

The chain has TRBV5-1 and TRBJ2-6; 12 bases align to TRBD1. After removal of 4 bases from V and 2 bases from J, the junction contained 10 bases not matched to a gene. CDR3 length equals 19 residues. Germline V lookup: CDR1 SGHRS, CDR2 YFSETQ. The CDR3 DNA reads as TGCGCCAGCAGCCCACGGTTGGGGACAGGGGGCCCTGGGGCCAACGTCCTGACTTTC. Protein sequence: CASSPRLGTGGPGANVLTF.

This clonotype showed up many times. The CDR3 protein is CSVEDALTGNTEAFF. Here the CDR3 DNA reads TGCAGCGTTGAAGATGCGCTGACAGGGAACACTGAAGCTTTCTTT. This rearrangement joins TRBV29-1 to TRBJ1-1; a weak D match, TRBD1 (6 bases). This CDR3 is built from 15 residues. Per germline, CDR1 SQVTM and CDR2 ANQGSEA. Between the trimmed V and J ends, which lost 0 bases and 1 base, there was a span of 12 bases.

This clonotype turned up a few times. The gene calls are TRBV20-1 and TRBJ2-7; 9 bases are shared with TRBD1. The CDR3 runs 17 residues. CDR1 is DFQATT, CDR2 SNEGSKA, per germline (reference sequence). The junction had 12 bases not matched to a gene; V was cut back by 3 bases and J by 0 bases. CDR3 bases: TGCAGTGCTAGCCCCCTAGGACAGGGGAGGCACTCCTACGAGCAGTACTTC. Its protein product is CSASPLGQGRHSYEQYF.

The V call is TRBV11-2, the J call TRBJ2-7, with D perhaps matching TRBD1 (5 bases). The ends were cut back, 1 base at V and 4 bases at J, with 17 bases in the middle. The CDR3 is 16 residues long. CDR1 and CDR2 (germline): SGHAT, FQNNGV. DNA of the CDR3: TGTGCCAGCAGCTTAGTATTAGAGGTGGGGCGGTACGAGCAGTACTTC. Protein product: CASSLVLEVGRYEQYF.

J is TRBJ2-3 and V is TRBV7-9; 8 bases are a match to TRBD1. The V gene's germline CDR1 is SEHNR and CDR2 FQNEAQ (reference sequence). This CDR3 has 14 amino acids. After removal of 5 bases from V and 4 bases from J, the junction contained 5 bases not matched to a gene. The CDR3 loop reads CASSADRGADTQYF. The CDR3 DNA follows: TGTGCCAGCAGCGCCGACAGGGGTGCAGATACGCAGTATTTT.

Many counts were recorded for this clonotype. The CDR3 loop is CAWSVLLFETQYF. The DNA of the CDR3 is TGTGCCTGGAGTGTACTACTTTTTGAGACCCAGTACTTC. The chain has TRBV30 and TRBJ2-5; no firm D call. CDR1 is GTSNPN and CDR2 is SVGIG in the germline V gene (reference sequence). The CDR3 length is 13 residues. Trimming took off 0 bases at V and 5 bases at J, with 10 bases between the two ends.

This clonotype was counted many times. The V gene is TRBV7-9, the J gene TRBJ1-4, with TRBD1 matching 7 bases. Germline lookup yields CDR1 SEHNR and CDR2 FQNEAQ (reference sequence). The ends lost 6 bases at V and 7 bases at J; junction bases unmatched: 23. This CDR3 contains 19 residues. The DNA for the CDR3 is TGTGCCAGCAGTTTACCCCCACGGGACAGTATCCACTCCGGTGAAAAACTGTTTTTT. Protein: CASSLPPRDSIHSGEKLFF.

V is TRBV10-2 and J is TRBJ1-4, with TRBD1 matching 10 bases. V was pared by 5 bases and J by 7 bases, with 1 base of the junction left unmatched. The germline CDR1 and CDR2 sequences are WSHSY and SAAADI. This CDR3 region has 13 residues. The CDR3 region is CASSRQGAEKLFF. DNA of the CDR3: TGCGCCAGCAGTCGACAGGGGGCTGAAAAACTGTTTTTT.

This chain connects TRBV4-1 to TRBJ1-2; TRBD1 aligns across 9 bases. This CDR3 spans 18 amino acids. Per germline, CDR1 MGHRA and CDR2 YSYEKL. V lost 1 base, J lost 0 bases, and 9 bases stayed unmatched. CDR3 bases: TGCGCCAGCAGCCAAGGGGGACAGGGCCTAGGAGCTAACTATGGCTACACCTTC. Translating it yields CASSQGGQGLGANYGYTF.

This clonotype appeared many times. One end of the junction fails to match germline, which may point to a read error. The chain joins TRBV11-1 to TRBJ2-7; maybe TRBD2 (6 bases). The germline CDR1 and CDR2 sequences are SGHAT and FQDESV (reference sequence). This CDR3 has 14 amino acids. CDR3 sequence reads: CASSLAIQRYEQYF. CDR3 nucleotides: TGTGCCAGCAGCCTAGCGATCCAACGGTACGAGCAGTACTTC.

The chain uses TRBV6-1 and TRBJ2-6, with a tentative D call TRBD2 (5 bases). Germline V CDR1 and CDR2: MNHNS, SASEGT. This CDR3 comprises 15 residues. V lost 6 bases and J lost 1, with 10 bases in between. CDR3 nucleotides: TGTGCCAGCAGACTAGGCGGTTCTGGGGCCAACGTCCTGACTTTC. Its translation: CASRLGGSGANVLTF.

At least ten counts were recorded for this clonotype. This chain connects TRBV30 to TRBJ2-7, with unresolved D. Germline values: CDR1 GTSNPN, CDR2 SVGIG (reference sequence). V was shortened by 4 bases and J by 5 bases, with 6 bases between the two germline ends. This CDR3 has 10 residues. The CDR3 bases are TGTGCCTGGAAAGGCGACGAGCAGTACTTC. Translation gives CAWKGDEQYF. The whole variable domain, remainder taken from reference TRBV30 and TRBJ2-7, is SQTIHQWPATLVQPVGSPLSLECTVEGTSNPNLYWYRQAAGRGLQLLFYSVGIGQISSEVPQNLSASRPQDRQFILSSKKLLLSDSGFYLCAWKGDEQYFGPGTRLTVT.

About this clonotype itself: A junction boundary mismatches the germline segment, possibly from a read error. V gene TRBV5-5 combines with J gene TRBJ2-7; no reliable D call. The CDR3 has 16 residues. Germline CDR1 reads SGHKS; CDR2 reads YYEKEE (reference sequence). This CDR3 is CASSLAPGPSSCEQYF. Written as DNA, the CDR3 is TGTGCCAGCAGCTTGGCACCGGGTCCGAGCTCCTGCGAGCAGTACTTC.

The gene calls are TRBV6-1 and TRBJ2-2; D is perhaps TRBD2 (7 bases). Germline V gene lookup returns CDR1 MNHNS and CDR2 SASEGT. CDR3 length: 15 amino acids. Deletions cut 8 bases from V and 1 base from J, with 14 bases between. CDR3 sequence: CASGRRGGNTGELFF. The CDR3, as DNA: TGTGCCAGCGGCAGGAGGGGGGGGAACACCGGGGAGCTGTTTTTT.

A note on this clonotype: At one of its ends the junction is not consistent with the germline gene, which may arise from a read error. This chain links TRBV12-3 or TRBV12-4 with TRBJ2-3, with 14 bases that match TRBD2. CDR3 length equals 18 residues. The DNA of the CDR3 is TGTGCCAGCAGCACAACTCCGGGACTAGCGGGAGTCACAGATACGCGGTATTTT. Translating gives CASSTTPGLAGVTDTRYF.